This T cell receptor beta chain was sequenced during a study of shared T cell receptors in the human thymus. The data were produced by immunoSEQ multiplex PCR, yet TCRdb's version contains in-frame clones alone and is incomplete. This table holds approximately 660,000 clones, roughly 90% found once. This CDR3 is 16 amino acids long. V dropped 5 bases and J dropped 1; count of bases not matched to a gene: 8. The germline gives CDR1 SGHTA, CDR2 FQGNSA. The sample was also reused in another study, on human thymus T cells. Turning to that study: Corrective heart surgery yielded the resections from which the thymus tissue came. Use of V and J genes seemed skewed within the thymic and blood repertoires.

Sequencing was performed on thymocytes. The rearrangement links TRBV7-2 to TRBJ1-5; 7 positions agree with TRBD1. This receptor was obtained from a boy less than two years old with a congenital heart defect. The CDR3 sequence is CASSLTGKKSNQPQHF. The CDR3 DNA reads TGTGCCAGCAGCCTGACAGGGAAGAAAAGCAATCAGCCCCAGCATTTT.